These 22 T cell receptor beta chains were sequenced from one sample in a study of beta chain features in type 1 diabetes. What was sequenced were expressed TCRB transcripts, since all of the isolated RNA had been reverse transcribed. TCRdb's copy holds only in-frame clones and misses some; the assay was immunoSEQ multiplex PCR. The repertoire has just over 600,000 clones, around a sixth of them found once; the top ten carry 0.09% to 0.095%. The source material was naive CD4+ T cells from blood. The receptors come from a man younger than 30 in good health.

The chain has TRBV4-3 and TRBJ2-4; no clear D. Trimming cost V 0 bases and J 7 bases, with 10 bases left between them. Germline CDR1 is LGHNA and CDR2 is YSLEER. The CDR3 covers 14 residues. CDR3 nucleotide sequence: TGCGCCAGCAGCCAAGACGCCTATGGCAACATTCAGTACTTC. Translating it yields CASSQDAYGNIQYF.

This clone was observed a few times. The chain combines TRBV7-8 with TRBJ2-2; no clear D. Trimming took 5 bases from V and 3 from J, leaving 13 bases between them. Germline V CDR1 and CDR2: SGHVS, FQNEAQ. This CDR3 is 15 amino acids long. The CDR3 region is CASSPRTRHTGELFF. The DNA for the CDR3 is TGTGCCAGCAGCCCGAGGACCAGACACACCGGGGAGCTGTTTTTT.

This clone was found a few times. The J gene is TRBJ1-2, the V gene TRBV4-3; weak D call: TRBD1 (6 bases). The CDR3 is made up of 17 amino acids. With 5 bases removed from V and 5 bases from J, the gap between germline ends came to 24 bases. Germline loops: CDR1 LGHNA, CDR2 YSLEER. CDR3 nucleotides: TGCGCCAGCAGCATATCAAGGGCGGGGGCGTCCAGTTATGGCTACACCTTC. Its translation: CASSISRAGASSYGYTF.

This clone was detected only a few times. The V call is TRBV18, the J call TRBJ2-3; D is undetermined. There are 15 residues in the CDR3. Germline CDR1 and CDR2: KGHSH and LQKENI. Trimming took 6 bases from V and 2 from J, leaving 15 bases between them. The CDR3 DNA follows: TGTGCCAGCTCTTCCCAACGGGCCAACACAGATACGCAGTATTTT. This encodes CASSSQRANTDTQYF.

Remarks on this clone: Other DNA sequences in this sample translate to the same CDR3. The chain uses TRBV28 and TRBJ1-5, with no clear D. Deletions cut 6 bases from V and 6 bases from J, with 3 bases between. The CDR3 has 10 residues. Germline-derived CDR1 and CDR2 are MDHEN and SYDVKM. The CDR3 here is CASSLQPQHF. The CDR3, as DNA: TGTGCCAGCAGCCTTCAGCCCCAGCATTTT.

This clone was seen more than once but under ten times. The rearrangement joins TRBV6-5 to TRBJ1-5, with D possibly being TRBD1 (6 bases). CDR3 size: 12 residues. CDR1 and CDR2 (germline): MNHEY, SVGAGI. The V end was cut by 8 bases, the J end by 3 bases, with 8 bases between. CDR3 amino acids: CASQGPNQPQHF. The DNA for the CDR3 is TGTGCCAGCCAGGGGCCCAATCAGCCCCAGCATTTT.

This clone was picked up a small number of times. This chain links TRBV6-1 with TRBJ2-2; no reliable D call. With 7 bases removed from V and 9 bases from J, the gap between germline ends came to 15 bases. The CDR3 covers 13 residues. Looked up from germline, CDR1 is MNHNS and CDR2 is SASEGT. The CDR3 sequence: CASKRPLTWELFF. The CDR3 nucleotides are TGTGCCAGCAAGCGCCCCCTGACCTGGGAGCTGTTTTTT.

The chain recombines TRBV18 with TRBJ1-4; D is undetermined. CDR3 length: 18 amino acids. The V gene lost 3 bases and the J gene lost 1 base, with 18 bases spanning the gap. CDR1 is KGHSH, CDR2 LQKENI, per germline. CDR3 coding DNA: TGTGCCAGCTCACCGCCAGTTGGCAGCTCGAAAACTAATGAAAAACTGTTTTTT. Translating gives CASSPPVGSSKTNEKLFF. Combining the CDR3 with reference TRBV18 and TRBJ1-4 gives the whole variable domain NAGVMQNPRHLVRRRGQEARLRCSPMKGHSHVYWYRQLPEEGLKFMVYLQKENIIDESGMPKERFSAEFPKEGPSILRIQQVVRGDSAAYFCASSPPVGSSKTNEKLFFGSGTQLSVL.

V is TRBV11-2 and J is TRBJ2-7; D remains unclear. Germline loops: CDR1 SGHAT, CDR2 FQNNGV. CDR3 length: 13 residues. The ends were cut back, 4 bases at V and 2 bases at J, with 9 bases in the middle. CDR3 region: CASSSGPPYEQYF. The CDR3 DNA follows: TGTGCCAGCAGCTCCGGGCCACCCTACGAGCAGTACTTC.

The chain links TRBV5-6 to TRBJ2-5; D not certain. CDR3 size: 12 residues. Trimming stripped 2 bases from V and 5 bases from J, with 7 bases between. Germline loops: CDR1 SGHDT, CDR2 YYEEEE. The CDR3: CASSFLTETQYF. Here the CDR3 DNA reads TGTGCCAGCAGCTTCCTAACGGAGACCCAGTACTTC.

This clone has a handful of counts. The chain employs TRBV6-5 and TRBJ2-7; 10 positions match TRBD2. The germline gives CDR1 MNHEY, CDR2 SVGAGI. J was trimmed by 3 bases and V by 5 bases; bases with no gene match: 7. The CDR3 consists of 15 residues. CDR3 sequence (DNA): TGTGCCAGCAGTCCCTCAGGACTAGCGGACTACGAGCAGTACTTC. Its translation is CASSPSGLADYEQYF.

The CDR3 protein is CATGDRGTDTQYF. CDR3 in DNA: TGCGCCACCGGGGACAGGGGCACAGATACGCAGTATTTT. This chain connects TRBV5-1 to TRBJ2-3; 9 positions agree with TRBD1. Germline CDR1 reads SGHRS; CDR2 reads YFSETQ. The CDR3 runs to 13 residues. V was pared by 9 bases and J by 1 base, with 3 bases of the junction left unmatched.

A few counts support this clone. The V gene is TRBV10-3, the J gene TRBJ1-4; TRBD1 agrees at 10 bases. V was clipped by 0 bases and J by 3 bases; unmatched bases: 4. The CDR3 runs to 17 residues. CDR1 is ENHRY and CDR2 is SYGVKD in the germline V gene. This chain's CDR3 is CAISESGTGVANEKLFF. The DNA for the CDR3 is TGTGCCATCAGTGAGTCCGGGACAGGGGTAGCTAATGAAAAACTGTTTTTT.

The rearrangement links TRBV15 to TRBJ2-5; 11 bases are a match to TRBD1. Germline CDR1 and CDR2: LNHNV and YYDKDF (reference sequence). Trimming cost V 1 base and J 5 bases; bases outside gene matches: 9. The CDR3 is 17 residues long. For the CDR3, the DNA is TGTGCCACCAGCAGAGGTTCCGGACAGGGGGCCGGGGAGACCCAGTACTTC. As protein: CATSRGSGQGAGETQYF.

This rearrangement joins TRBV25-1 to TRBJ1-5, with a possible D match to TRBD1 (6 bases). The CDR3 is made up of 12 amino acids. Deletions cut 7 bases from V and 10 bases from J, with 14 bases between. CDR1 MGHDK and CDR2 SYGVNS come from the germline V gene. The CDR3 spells CASNPPGAPQHF. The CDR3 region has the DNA TGTGCCAGCAACCCCCCGGGGGCTCCCCAGCATTTT.

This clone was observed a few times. The DNA of the CDR3 is TGCGCCAGCAGCCAAGGGACAGGAGGTGTCGGGGAGCTGTTTTTT. It encodes CASSQGTGGVGELFF. J is TRBJ2-2 and V is TRBV4-1; 7 positions match TRBD1. Germline trimming cut 1 base from V and 7 bases from J; bases unmatched to any gene: 6. The CDR3 has 15 amino acids. The germline gives CDR1 MGHRA, CDR2 YSYEKL.

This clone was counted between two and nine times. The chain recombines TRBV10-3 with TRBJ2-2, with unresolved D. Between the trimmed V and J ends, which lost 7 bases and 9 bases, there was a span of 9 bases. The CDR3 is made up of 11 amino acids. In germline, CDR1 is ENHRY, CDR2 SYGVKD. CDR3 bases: TGTGCCATCAAAGGGAAGAGGGAGCTGTTTTTT. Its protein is CAIKGKRELFF.

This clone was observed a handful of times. The CDR3 DNA is TGTGCCAGCAGCGTAGCCCGTTGGACGCAGGGGGCGAGGGAGCAGTACTTC. It yields the protein CASSVARWTQGAREQYF. V and J are TRBV9 and TRBJ2-7; 8 positions agree with TRBD1. Germline CDR1 SGDLS, CDR2 YYNGEE. V lost 0 bases, J lost 7 bases, and 15 bases stayed unmatched. CDR3 length: 17 amino acids.

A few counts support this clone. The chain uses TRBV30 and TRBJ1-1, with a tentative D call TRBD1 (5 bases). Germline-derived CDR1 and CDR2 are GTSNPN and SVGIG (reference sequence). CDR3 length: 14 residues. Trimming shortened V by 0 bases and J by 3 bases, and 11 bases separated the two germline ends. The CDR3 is CAWSVSGSDTEAFF. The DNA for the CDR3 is TGTGCCTGGAGTGTATCAGGGTCGGACACTGAAGCTTTCTTT. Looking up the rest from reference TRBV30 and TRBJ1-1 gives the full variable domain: SQTIHQWPATLVQPVGSPLSLECTVEGTSNPNLYWYRQAAGRGLQLLFYSVGIGQISSEVPQNLSASRPQDRQFILSSKKLLLSDSGFYLCAWSVSGSDTEAFFGQGTRLTVV.

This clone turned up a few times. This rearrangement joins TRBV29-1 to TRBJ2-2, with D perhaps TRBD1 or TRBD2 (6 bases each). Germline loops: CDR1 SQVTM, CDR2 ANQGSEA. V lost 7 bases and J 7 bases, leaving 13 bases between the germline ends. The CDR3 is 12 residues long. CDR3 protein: CSGARGRGELFF. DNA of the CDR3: TGCAGCGGTGCTCGGGGGCGCGGGGAGCTGTTTTTT.

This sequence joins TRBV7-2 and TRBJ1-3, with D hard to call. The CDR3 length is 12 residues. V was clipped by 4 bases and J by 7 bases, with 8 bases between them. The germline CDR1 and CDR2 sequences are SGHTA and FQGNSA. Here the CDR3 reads CASSSRWNTIYF. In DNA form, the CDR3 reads TGTGCCAGCAGCTCCCGGTGGAACACCATATATTTT. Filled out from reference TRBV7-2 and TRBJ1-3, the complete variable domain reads GAGVSQSPSNKVTEKGKDVELRCDPISGHTALYWYRQSLGQGLEFLIYFQGNSAPDKSGLPSDRFSAERTGGSVSTLTIQRTQQEDSAVYLCASSSRWNTIYFGEGSWLTVV.

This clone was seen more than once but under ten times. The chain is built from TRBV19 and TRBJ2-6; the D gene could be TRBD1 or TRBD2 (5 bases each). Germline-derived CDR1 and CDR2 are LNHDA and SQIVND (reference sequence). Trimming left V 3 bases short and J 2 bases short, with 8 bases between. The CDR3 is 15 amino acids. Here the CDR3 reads CASSITGPGANVLTF. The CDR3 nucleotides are TGTGCCAGTAGTATCACGGGGCCTGGGGCCAACGTCCTGACTTTC.